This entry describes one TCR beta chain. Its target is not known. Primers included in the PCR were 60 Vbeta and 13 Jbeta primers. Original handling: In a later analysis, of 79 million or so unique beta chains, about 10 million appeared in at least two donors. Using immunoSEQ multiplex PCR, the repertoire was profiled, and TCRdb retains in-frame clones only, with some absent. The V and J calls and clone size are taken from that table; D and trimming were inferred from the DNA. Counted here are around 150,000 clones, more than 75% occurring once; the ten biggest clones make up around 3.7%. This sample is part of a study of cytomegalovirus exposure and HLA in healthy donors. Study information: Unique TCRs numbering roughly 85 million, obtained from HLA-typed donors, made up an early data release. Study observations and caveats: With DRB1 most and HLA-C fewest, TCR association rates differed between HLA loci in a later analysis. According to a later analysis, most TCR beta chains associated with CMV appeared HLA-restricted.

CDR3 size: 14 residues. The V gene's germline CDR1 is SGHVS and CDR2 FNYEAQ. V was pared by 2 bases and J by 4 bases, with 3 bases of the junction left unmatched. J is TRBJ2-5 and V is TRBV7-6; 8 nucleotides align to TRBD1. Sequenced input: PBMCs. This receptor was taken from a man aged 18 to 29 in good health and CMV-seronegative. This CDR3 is CASSLQGAGETQYF. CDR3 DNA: TGTGCCAGCAGCTTACAGGGGGCTGGAGAGACCCAGTACTTC.